The 18 T cell receptor beta chains presented below share a single source sample, sequenced in a study of blood T cell repertoires in COVID-19. Libraries were prepared by immunoSEQ multiplex PCR; TCRdb keeps only in-frame clonotypes and omits some of them. This sample has about 670,000 clones, with 80% to 90% found just once. The sample taken for sequencing was peripheral blood. The receptors stem from a woman under 30 with acute or convalescent COVID-19.

The chain joins TRBV14 to TRBJ2-7; D perhaps matches TRBD2 (6 bases). Germline CDR1 SGHDN, CDR2 FVKESK. The CDR3 spans 15 residues. V shed 4 bases and J shed 3 bases, with 16 bases lying between them. The CDR3 region has the DNA TGTGCCAGCAGCCCAATCGGACGGGAGTTCTACGAGCAGTACTTC. Its protein product is CASSPIGREFYEQYF.

The V and J genes are TRBV10-2 and TRBJ1-6, with TRBD1 matching 7 bases. In germline, CDR1 is WSHSY, CDR2 SAAADI. The CDR3 covers 15 residues. Trimming took 1 base from V and 8 from J; bases not matched to a gene: 5. The CDR3 region is CASSELGGWDSPLHF. The CDR3 coding sequence is TGCGCCAGCAGTGAGTTAGGGGGCTGGGATTCACCCCTCCACTTT.

This clone was detected once. The chain carries TRBV9 and TRBJ1-2; 7 bases match TRBD1. V lost 4 bases and J lost 3; bases outside the gene matches: 6. CDR1 SGDLS and CDR2 YYNGEE come from the germline V gene. The CDR3 is made up of 14 amino acids. The CDR3 nucleotides are TGTGCCAGCAGCCCCCAGACAGGGTACTATGGCTACACCTTC. Protein product: CASSPQTGYYGYTF.

CDR3 sequence reads: CASSQTVTSNYGYTF. Written as DNA, the CDR3 is TGTGCCAGCAGTCAGACAGTTACCTCTAACTATGGCTACACCTTC. The chain has TRBV6-5 and TRBJ1-2, with D perhaps TRBD1 (5 bases). CDR3 length: 15 amino acids. Trimming left V 5 bases short and J 0 bases short, with 13 bases between. Germline CDR1 is MNHEY and CDR2 is SVGAGI.

The chain couples TRBV4-2 to TRBJ2-2; TRBD2 matches 7 bases. This CDR3 spans 17 amino acids. V lost 4 bases to trimming and J lost 6 bases; unmatched junction nucleotides: 14. Per the germline V gene, CDR1 is LGHNA and CDR2 is YNFKEQ. The CDR3 sequence: CASSRPTGGIKAGELFF. CDR3 in DNA: TGTGCCAGCAGCCGTCCCACCGGGGGGATAAAGGCCGGGGAGCTGTTTTTT.

V usage is TRBV7-9 and J usage is TRBJ1-1, with D perhaps matching TRBD1 (6 bases). This CDR3 region has 15 residues. CDR1 and CDR2 from the germline V gene are SEHNR and FQNEAQ (reference sequence). Trimming cost V 7 bases and J 5 bases, with 20 bases left between them. CDR3 DNA: TGTGCCAGCACCCTCATGGGGGCTGTTGCAACTGAAGCTTTCTTT. Protein sequence: CASTLMGAVATEAFF.

This rearrangement joins TRBV6-5 to TRBJ2-1; TRBD2 aligns across 8 bases. V lost 6 bases to trimming and J lost 6 bases; unmatched junction nucleotides: 10. Germline CDR1 MNHEY, CDR2 SVGAGI. The CDR3 extends over 15 amino acids. The CDR3 spells CASSGGREGINEQFF. The CDR3 DNA is TGTGCCAGCAGCGGGGGACGGGAGGGGATCAATGAGCAGTTCTTC.

The chain combines TRBV6-5 with TRBJ1-2; the match to TRBD1 covers 7 bases. The germline CDR1 and CDR2 sequences are MNHEY and SVGAGI. J lost 2 bases, V lost 4 bases, and 7 bases had no gene match. The CDR3 totals 15 residues. The CDR3 sequence: CASSFRTGINYGYTF. The CDR3 bases are TGTGCCAGCAGTTTTAGGACAGGAATCAACTATGGCTACACCTTC.

The chain couples TRBV29-1 to TRBJ1-1, with 11 bases matching TRBD1. Germline loops: CDR1 SQVTM, CDR2 ANQGSEA. J lost 4 bases, V lost 5 bases, and 3 bases had no gene match. The CDR3 loop spans 13 amino acids. CDR3 in amino acids: CSVRGQGVTEAFF. The CDR3 DNA reads as TGCAGCGTTAGGGGACAGGGGGTCACTGAAGCTTTCTTT.

This chain joins TRBV20-1 and TRBJ1-6; a weak D match, TRBD1 (5 bases). The germline V gene has CDR1 DFQATT and CDR2 SNEGSKA (reference sequence). The CDR3 sequence is 13 residues long. V was cut by 3 bases and J by 9 bases, with 12 bases left in between. CDR3 sequence: CSASGGDGSPLHF. CDR3 coding DNA: TGCAGTGCTAGTGGGGGAGATGGTTCACCCCTCCACTTT.

This clone was detected a few times. The genes are TRBV27 and TRBJ1-2, with D uncertain. The V gene's germline CDR1 is MNHEY and CDR2 SMNVEV (reference sequence). This CDR3 is built from 15 residues. V was clipped by 0 bases and J by 0 bases, with 8 bases between them. DNA of the CDR3: TGTGCCAGCAGTTTATCGACGGGAGCTAACTATGGCTACACCTTC. This sequence encodes CASSLSTGANYGYTF.

The chain carries TRBV4-3 and TRBJ2-3, with a tentative D call TRBD2 (5 bases). This CDR3 has 15 residues. In germline, CDR1 is LGHNA, CDR2 YSLEER. Between the trimmed V and J ends, which lost 8 bases and 7 bases, there was a span of 22 bases. The CDR3 coding sequence is TGCGCCAGCTCCTCTACCGGAGGAGGAGCAAATACGCAGTATTTT. The encoded protein is CASSSTGGGANTQYF.

This clone was recorded once. The chain employs TRBV5-8 and TRBJ1-2; TRBD1 is a possible D gene (6 bases). V lost 3 bases, J lost 3 bases, and 12 bases lay in between. The CDR3 consists of 14 residues. From germline, CDR1 is SGHTS and CDR2 YDEGEE. The CDR3 reads CASSSWTVDYGYTF. The CDR3 coding sequence is TGTGCCAGCAGCTCTTGGACAGTCGACTATGGCTACACCTTC.

J is TRBJ2-7 and V is TRBV3-1 (or the pseudogene TRBV3-2); D is possibly TRBD1 (6 bases). Trimming shortened V by 1 base and J by 0 bases, and 16 bases separated the two germline ends. The germline CDR1 and CDR2 sequences are LGHDT and YNNKEL (reference sequence). The CDR3 sequence is 17 residues long. CDR3 loop: CASSQVPRTASSYEQYF. CDR3 sequence (DNA): TGTGCCAGCAGCCAAGTCCCCCGGACAGCGAGCTCCTACGAGCAGTACTTC.

This clone was picked up one time. V and J are TRBV4-1 and TRBJ2-1, with TRBD2 matching 8 bases. Germline V lookup: CDR1 MGHRA, CDR2 YSYEKL. The V and J ends lost 1 base and 4 bases, in that order; junction bases with no gene match: 9. This CDR3 has 17 residues. In DNA, the CDR3 is TGCGCCAGCAGCCAAGTCTTCAGCGGGGGCGGGTACAATGAGCAGTTCTTC. This translates into CASSQVFSGGGYNEQFF.

V and J are TRBV7-8 and TRBJ1-2; tentatively, D is TRBD1 (5 bases). V lost 3 bases and J 8 bases, leaving 10 bases between the germline ends. The germline V gene encodes CDR1 SGHVS and CDR2 FQNEAQ. The CDR3 spans 12 residues. DNA of the CDR3: TGTGCCAGCAGCTTGGAATGGGGCGGCTACACCTTC. Translation gives CASSLEWGGYTF.

The chain employs TRBV5-1 and TRBJ1-1; 11 nucleotides line up with TRBD1. CDR1 and CDR2 (germline): SGHRS, YFSETQ. The trim removed 0 bases at V and 7 bases at J, leaving 5 bases unmatched. CDR3 size: 15 residues. The CDR3 here is CASSLGPGQGGEAFF. DNA for the CDR3: TGCGCCAGCAGCTTGGGACCGGGACAGGGGGGTGAAGCTTTCTTT.

This clone was observed once. The chain carries TRBV11-2 and TRBJ2-7; tentative D call: TRBD1 (6 bases). Germline CDR1 and CDR2: SGHAT and FQNNGV. The CDR3 totals 18 residues. Deletions cut 5 bases from V and 2 bases from J, with 25 bases between. In nucleotides, the CDR3 is TGTGCCAGCAGCATCAACAGGGCGACTAACCAAAAGACCTACGAGCAGTACTTC. Translated: CASSINRATNQKTYEQYF.